This TCR beta chain was observed in a study of blood T cell repertoires in COVID-19. The CDR3 loop spans 13 amino acids. From germline, CDR1 is MDHEN and CDR2 SYDVKM. V lost 5 bases, J lost 7 bases, and 14 bases lay in between. How the authors handled the data: Quantification of nucleated cells was approximated via reference gene primer amplification. Data came from immunoSEQ multiplex PCR; TCRdb stores just in-frame clones and leaves some out. The D gene and trimming were derived from the DNA, and the V and J assignments and clone size from that table. The table includes roughly 120,000 clones, approximately 89% detected once.

Input material: peripheral blood. The sequence came from an elderly woman with COVID-19, enrolled during active disease. This chain links TRBV28 with TRBJ1-2, with TRBD1 as a possible D gene (5 bases). CDR3 sequence: CASSTQGIGGYTF. CDR3 sequence (DNA): TGTGCCAGCAGTACGCAGGGTATCGGTGGCTACACCTTC.